The 8 T cell receptor beta chains below all came from one sample that was sequenced in a study of cytomegalovirus exposure and HLA in healthy donors. Clones were read by immunoSEQ multiplex PCR, and TCRdb kept only the in-frame ones, dropping some. Counted here are roughly 270,000 clones, around 89% occurring once; the ten biggest clones make up around 0.92%. Sequenced material: PBMCs. These TCRs come from a woman between 18 and 29 years old in good health and CMV-seronegative.

The rearrangement uses TRBV30 and TRBJ2-7; a weak D match, TRBD1 (5 bases). Germline CDR1 GTSNPN, CDR2 SVGIG (reference sequence). V lost 7 bases, J lost 3 bases, and 13 bases lay in between. This CDR3 spans 12 amino acids. DNA of the CDR3: TGTGCCTACCGACAGACGGACTACGAGCAGTACTTC. Protein product: CAYRQTDYEQYF. Full variable domain (remainder filled in from reference TRBV30 and TRBJ2-7): SQTIHQWPATLVQPVGSPLSLECTVEGTSNPNLYWYRQAAGRGLQLLFYSVGIGQISSEVPQNLSASRPQDRQFILSSKKLLLSDSGFYLCAYRQTDYEQYFGPGTRLTVT.

This sequence joins TRBV19 and TRBJ2-1; D is possibly TRBD1 (5 bases). The V and J ends lost 8 bases and 13 bases respectively, with 15 bases between them. The CDR3 loop spans 11 amino acids. Germline V CDR1 and CDR2: LNHDA, SQIVND (reference sequence). The CDR3 spells CASRTRDSQFF. In DNA form, the CDR3 reads TGTGCCAGTCGTACCAGGGATTCACAGTTCTTC.

DNA of the CDR3: TGTGCCAGCAGGGAGGACAGGGGGGGCCAGGGCAATCAGCCCCAGCATTTT. It translates to CASREDRGGQGNQPQHF. This chain joins TRBV28 and TRBJ1-5; 10 positions match TRBD1. CDR1 and CDR2 (germline): MDHEN, SYDVKM. There are 17 residues in the CDR3. V dropped 6 bases and J dropped 2; count of bases not matched to a gene: 10.

This clone was seen once. The chain employs TRBV28 and TRBJ1-2; perhaps TRBD1 as D (5 bases). V was shortened by 5 bases and J by 5 bases, with 9 bases between the two germline ends. This CDR3 is 12 amino acids long. Germline CDR1 and CDR2: MDHEN and SYDVKM. As DNA, the CDR3 is TGTGCCAGCAGTCGACAGATTTATGGCTACACCTTC. It is translated as CASSRQIYGYTF.

The CDR3 DNA follows: TGTGCCAGCAGCTTATCAGGGGGCAGAAATACGCAGTATTTT. This gives the protein CASSLSGGRNTQYF. This chain links TRBV7-2 with TRBJ2-3; 8 nucleotides agree with TRBD1. The V and J ends lost 2 bases and 7 bases, in that order; junction bases with no gene match: 5. The CDR3 sequence is 14 residues long. Germline loops: CDR1 SGHTA, CDR2 FQGNSA.

This chain links TRBV18 with TRBJ1-2; D call uncertain. The CDR3 runs 14 residues. Germline CDR1 reads KGHSH; CDR2 reads LQKENI. V was trimmed by 1 base and J by 2 bases, leaving 8 bases between them. The DNA for the CDR3 is TGTGCCAGCTCACCACAGGAGAGGAACTATGGCTACACCTTC. Its protein is CASSPQERNYGYTF.

The chain is built from TRBV9 and TRBJ1-1; D is possibly TRBD1 (5 bases). Trimming removed 3 bases at V and 0 bases at J, with 12 bases between. Germline lookup yields CDR1 SGDLS and CDR2 YYNGEE. The CDR3 is made up of 15 amino acids. CDR3 loop: CASSAQTGVNTEAFF. The CDR3 DNA reads as TGTGCCAGCAGCGCCCAGACGGGGGTGAACACTGAAGCTTTCTTT. Together with reference TRBV9 and TRBJ1-1, the CDR3 gives the full variable domain: DSGVTQTPKHLITATGQRVTLRCSPRSGDLSVYWYQQSLDQGLQFLIQYYNGEERAKGNILERFSAQQFPDLHSELNLSSLELGDSALYFCASSAQTGVNTEAFFGQGTRLTVV.

J is TRBJ2-1 and V is TRBV9; 9 nucleotides agree with TRBD2. The CDR3 is made up of 18 amino acids. V dropped 4 bases and J dropped 3; count of bases not matched to a gene: 14. From germline, CDR1 is SGDLS and CDR2 YYNGEE. The CDR3 spells CASSPQASGGSLYNEQFF. The CDR3 DNA sequence: TGTGCCAGCAGCCCTCAGGCCAGCGGGGGGTCGCTCTACAATGAGCAGTTCTTC.